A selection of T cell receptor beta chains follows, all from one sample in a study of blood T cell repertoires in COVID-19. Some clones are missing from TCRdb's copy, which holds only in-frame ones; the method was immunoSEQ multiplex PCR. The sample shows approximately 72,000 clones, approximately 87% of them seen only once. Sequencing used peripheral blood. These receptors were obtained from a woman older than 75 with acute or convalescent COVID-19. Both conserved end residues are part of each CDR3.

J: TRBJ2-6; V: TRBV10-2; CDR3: CASSGGAGANVLTF
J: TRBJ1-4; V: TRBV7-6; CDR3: CASSLRGLNEKLFF
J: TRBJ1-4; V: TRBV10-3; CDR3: CAISTGVGEKLFF
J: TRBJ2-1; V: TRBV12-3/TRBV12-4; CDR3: CAVGLGGNNEQFF
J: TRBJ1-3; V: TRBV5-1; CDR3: CASSLSTRGSGNTIYF
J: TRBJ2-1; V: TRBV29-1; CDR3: CSGKGLAGVNEQFF
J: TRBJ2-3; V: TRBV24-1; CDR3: CATSGGGGGTDTQYF
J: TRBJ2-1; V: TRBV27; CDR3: CASSTRTGALSGRGSYNEQFF
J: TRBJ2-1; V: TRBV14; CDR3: CASSQDFGRASYNEQFF
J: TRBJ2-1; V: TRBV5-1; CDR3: CASSALPSSGRDNEQFF
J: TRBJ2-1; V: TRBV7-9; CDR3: CASSLGDRQNNEQFF
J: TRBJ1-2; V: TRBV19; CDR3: CASRGDRGYGYTF
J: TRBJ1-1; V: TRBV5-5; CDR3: CASSLGGQNTEAFF
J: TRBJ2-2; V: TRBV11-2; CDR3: CASSPRGFGTGELFF
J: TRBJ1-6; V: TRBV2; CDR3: CASSQQGPNSPLHF
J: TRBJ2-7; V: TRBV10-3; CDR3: CAIGTGASGEQYF
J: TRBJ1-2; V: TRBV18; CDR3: CASSLKQGDYGYTF
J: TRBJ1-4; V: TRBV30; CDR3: CACNRQTTNEKLFF
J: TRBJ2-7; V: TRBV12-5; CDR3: CASGLKPGTGGFPIYEQYF
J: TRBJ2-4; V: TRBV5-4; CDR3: CASSSTATGAKNIQYF
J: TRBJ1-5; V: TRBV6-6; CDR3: CASSLNRVGQPQHF
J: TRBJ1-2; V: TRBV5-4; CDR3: CASRSFGTVYGYTF
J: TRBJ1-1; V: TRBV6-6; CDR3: CASKIYREGGVTEAFF
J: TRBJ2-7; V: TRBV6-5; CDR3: CASSYSGTGEYEQYF
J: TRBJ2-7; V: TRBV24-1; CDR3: CATSDATGTSFYEQYF
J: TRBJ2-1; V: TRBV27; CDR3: CASSFGGRGGSYNEQFF
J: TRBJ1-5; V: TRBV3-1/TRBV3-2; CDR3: CASSQGVSNQPQHF
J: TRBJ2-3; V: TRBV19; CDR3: CASSIEGTSGNTQYF
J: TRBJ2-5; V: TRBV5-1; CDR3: CASKFLGGQETQYF
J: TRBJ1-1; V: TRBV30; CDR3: CAWTGGKTEAFF
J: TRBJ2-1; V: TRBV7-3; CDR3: CASSLTFTAVSSYNEQFF
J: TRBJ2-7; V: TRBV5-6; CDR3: CASSREVMSYEQYF
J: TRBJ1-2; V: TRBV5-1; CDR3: CASSLYGVRDSYGYTF
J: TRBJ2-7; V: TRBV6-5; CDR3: CASRPRDYSSYEQYF
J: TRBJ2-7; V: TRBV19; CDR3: CASSIFGRRTSYEQYF
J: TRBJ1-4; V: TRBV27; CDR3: CASSPIGQGFEKLFF
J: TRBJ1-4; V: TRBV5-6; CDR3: CASSLRTGLEKLFF
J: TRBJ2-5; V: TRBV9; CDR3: CASSAGRGQETQYF
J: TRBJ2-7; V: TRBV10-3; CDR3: CAISEKGLPYEQYF